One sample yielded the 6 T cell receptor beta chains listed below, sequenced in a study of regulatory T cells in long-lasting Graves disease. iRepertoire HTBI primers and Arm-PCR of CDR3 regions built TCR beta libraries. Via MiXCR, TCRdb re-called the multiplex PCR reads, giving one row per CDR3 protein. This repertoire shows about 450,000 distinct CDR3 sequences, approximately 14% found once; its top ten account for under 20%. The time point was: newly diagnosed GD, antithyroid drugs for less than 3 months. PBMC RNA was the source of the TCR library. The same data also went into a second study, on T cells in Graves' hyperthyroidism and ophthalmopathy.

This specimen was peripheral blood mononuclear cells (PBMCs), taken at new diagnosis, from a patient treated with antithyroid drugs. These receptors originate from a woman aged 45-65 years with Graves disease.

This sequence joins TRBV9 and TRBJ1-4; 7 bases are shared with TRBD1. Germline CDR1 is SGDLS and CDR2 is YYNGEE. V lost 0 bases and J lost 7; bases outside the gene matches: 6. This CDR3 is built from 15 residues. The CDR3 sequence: CASSVGNRGTEKLFF. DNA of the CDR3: TGTGCCAGCAGCGTAGGTAACAGGGGCACTGAAAAACTGTTTTTT.

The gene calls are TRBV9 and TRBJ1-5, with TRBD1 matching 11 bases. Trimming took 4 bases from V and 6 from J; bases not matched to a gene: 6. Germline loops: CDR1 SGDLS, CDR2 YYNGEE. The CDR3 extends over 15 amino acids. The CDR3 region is CASSPGQGARQPQHF. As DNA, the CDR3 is TGTGCCAGCAGCCCCGGACAGGGGGCCCGTCAGCCCCAGCATTTT.

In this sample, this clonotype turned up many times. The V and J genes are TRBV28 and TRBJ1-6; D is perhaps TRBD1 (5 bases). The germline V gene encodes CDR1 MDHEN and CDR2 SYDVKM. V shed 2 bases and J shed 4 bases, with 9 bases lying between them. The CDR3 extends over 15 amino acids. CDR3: CASSLRGRYNSPLHF. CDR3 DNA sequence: TGTGCCAGCAGTTTAAGGGGACGGTATAATTCACCCCTCCACTTT.

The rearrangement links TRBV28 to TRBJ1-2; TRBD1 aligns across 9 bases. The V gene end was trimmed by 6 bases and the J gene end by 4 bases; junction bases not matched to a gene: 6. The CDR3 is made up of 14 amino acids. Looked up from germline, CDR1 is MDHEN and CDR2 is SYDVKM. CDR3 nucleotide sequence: TGTGCCAGCAGGCTAACAGGGGGCCGCTATGGCTACACCTTC. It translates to CASRLTGGRYGYTF.

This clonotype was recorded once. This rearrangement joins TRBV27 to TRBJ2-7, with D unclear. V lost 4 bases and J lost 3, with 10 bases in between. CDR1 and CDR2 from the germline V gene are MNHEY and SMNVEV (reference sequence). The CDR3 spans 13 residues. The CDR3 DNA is TGTGCCAGCAGTTGGGGTGACGGCTACGAGCAGTACTTC. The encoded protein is CASSWGDGYEQYF.

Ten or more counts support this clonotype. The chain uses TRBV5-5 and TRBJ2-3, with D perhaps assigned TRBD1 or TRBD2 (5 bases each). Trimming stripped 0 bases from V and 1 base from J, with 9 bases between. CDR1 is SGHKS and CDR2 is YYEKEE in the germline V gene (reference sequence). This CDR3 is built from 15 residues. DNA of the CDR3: TGTGCCAGCAGCTTGGAGCAGGGAGGCACAGATACGCAGTATTTT. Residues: CASSLEQGGTDTQYF.